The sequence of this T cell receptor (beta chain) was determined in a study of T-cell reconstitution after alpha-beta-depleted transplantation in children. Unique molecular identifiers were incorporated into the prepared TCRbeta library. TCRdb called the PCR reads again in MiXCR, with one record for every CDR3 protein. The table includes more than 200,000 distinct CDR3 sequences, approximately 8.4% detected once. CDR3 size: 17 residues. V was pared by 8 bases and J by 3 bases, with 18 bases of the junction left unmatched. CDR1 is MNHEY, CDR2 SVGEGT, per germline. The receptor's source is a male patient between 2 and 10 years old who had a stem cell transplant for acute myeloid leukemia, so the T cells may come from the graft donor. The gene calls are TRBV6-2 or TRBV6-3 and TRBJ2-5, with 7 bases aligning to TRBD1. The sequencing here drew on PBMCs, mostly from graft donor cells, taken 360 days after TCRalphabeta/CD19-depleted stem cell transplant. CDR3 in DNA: TGTGCCAGCCGCCGACGAGAAACCGGGACAGCTAAAGAGACCCAGTACTTC. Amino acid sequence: CASRRRETGTAKETQYF.